This TCR beta chain was captured by sequencing in a study of beta chain features in type 1 diabetes. Isolated RNA was reverse transcribed in full, so expressed TCRB transcripts were sequenced. TCRdb keeps only in-frame clones here, not all; method: immunoSEQ multiplex PCR. The data contain about 320,000 clones, about 14% of them singletons. This clone was seen a handful of times. Via CD45RO/CCR7/CD25/CD127/CD95/CD27, cells of the CD4+ naive, central memory, regulatory and stem cell-like memory subsets were sorted. The CDR3 is 15 residues long. Germline V lookup: CDR1 SGDLS, CDR2 YYNGEE. With 0 bases clipped from V and 4 bases from J, the junction kept 3 bases outside the gene matches.

This chain connects TRBV9 to TRBJ1-4; 7 positions agree with TRBD1. The source of this sequence is a young man in good health. The sample taken for sequencing was central memory CD4+ T cells from blood. CDR3 nucleotide sequence: TGTGCCAGCAGCGTAGGGGGACAGATTAATGAAAAACTGTTTTTT. Translating it yields CASSVGGQINEKLFF. Drawing the rest from reference TRBV9 and TRBJ1-4, the complete variable domain is DSGVTQTPKHLITATGQRVTLRCSPRSGDLSVYWYQQSLDQGLQFLIQYYNGEERAKGNILERFSAQQFPDLHSELNLSSLELGDSALYFCASSVGGQINEKLFFGSGTQLSVL.